This T cell receptor (beta chain) came from a study of blood T cell repertoires in COVID-19. Study-wide background: The United States, Italy and Spain were the sources of the acute and convalescent COVID-19 samples.

CDR1 is LGHNA and CDR2 is YSLEER in the germline V gene. V was pared by 3 bases and J by 6 bases, with 11 bases between. This CDR3 region has 14 residues. Participants reported their clinical history, and cohort assignment relied on those reports. In the original analysis: Researchers report that nucleated cell counts were estimated from reference gene primer amplification. Generated by immunoSEQ multiplex PCR, the TCRdb table keeps only in-frame clones and is missing some. The V and J calls and clone size are taken from that table; D and trimming were inferred from the DNA. The table records 350,000 or so clones, 80% to 90% of them present only once.

The sequence was obtained from a middle-aged woman with acute COVID-19. The chain employs TRBV4-3 and TRBJ2-2; D is uncertain. Specimen: PBMCs or T cells enriched from blood (not recorded which). The CDR3 coding sequence is TGCGCCAGCAGCCAGATCCCGCTAGCCGGGGAGCTGTTTTTT. Its protein is CASSQIPLAGELFF.